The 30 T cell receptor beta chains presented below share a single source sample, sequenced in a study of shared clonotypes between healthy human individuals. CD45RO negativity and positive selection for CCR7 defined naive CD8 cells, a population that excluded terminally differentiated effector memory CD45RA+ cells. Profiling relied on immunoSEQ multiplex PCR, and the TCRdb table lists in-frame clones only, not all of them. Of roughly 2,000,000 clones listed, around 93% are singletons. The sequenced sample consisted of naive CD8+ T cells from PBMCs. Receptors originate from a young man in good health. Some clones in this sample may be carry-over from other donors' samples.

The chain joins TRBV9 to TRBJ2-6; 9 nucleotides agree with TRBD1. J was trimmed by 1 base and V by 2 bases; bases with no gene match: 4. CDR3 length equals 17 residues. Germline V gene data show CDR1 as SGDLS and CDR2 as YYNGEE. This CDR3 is CASSVTGGGSGANVLTF. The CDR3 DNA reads TGTGCCAGCAGCGTCACAGGGGGCGGTTCTGGGGCCAACGTCCTGACTTTC.

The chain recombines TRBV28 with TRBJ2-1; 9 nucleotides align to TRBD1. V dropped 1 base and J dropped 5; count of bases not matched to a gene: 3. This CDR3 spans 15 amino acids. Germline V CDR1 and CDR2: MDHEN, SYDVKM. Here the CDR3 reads CASSLLGQGNNEQFF. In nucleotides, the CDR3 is TGTGCCAGCAGTTTATTGGGACAGGGAAACAATGAGCAGTTCTTC.

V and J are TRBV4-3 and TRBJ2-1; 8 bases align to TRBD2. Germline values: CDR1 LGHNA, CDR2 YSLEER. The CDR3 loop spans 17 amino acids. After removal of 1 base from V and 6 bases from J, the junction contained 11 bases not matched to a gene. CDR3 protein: CASSQAVAASGLNEQFF. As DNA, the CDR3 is TGCGCCAGCAGCCAAGCCGTGGCGGCTAGCGGGCTCAATGAGCAGTTCTTC.

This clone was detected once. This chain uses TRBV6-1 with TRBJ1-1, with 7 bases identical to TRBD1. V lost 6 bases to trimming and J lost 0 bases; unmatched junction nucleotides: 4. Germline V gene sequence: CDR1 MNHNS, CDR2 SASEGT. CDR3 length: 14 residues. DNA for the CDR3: TGTGCCAGCAGAAGTACAGGGGTGAACACTGAAGCTTTCTTT. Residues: CASRSTGVNTEAFF.

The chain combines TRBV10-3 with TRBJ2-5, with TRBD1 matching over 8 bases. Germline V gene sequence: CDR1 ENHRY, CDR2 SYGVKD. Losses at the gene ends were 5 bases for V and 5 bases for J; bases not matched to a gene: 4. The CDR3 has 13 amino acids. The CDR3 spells CAISINRGETQYF. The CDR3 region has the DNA TGTGCCATCAGTATTAACAGGGGGGAGACCCAGTACTTC.

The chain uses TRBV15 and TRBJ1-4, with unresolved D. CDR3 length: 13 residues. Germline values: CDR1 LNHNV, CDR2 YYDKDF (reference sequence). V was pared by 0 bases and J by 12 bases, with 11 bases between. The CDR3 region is CATSRDPRMELFF. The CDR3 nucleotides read TGTGCCACCAGCAGAGATCCGCGTATGGAACTGTTTTTT.

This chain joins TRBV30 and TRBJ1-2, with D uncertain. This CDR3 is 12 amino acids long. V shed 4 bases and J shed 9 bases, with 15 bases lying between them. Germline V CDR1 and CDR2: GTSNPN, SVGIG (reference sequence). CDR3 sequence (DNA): TGTGCCTGGACTCCCGCCGGTGCGCGCTACACCTTC. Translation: CAWTPAGARYTF.

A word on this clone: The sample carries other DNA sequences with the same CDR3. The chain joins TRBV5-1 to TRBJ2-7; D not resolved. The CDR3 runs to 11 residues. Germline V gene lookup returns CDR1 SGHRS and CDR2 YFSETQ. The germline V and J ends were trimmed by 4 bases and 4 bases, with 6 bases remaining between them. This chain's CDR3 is CASSPGYEQYF. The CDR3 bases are TGCGCCAGCAGCCCCGGTTACGAGCAGTACTTC.

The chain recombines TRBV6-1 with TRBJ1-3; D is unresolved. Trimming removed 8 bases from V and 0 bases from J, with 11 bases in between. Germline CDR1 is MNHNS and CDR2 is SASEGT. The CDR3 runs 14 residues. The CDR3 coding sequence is TGTGCCAGCTGGACGACACGCTCTGGAAACACCATATATTTT. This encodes CASWTTRSGNTIYF.

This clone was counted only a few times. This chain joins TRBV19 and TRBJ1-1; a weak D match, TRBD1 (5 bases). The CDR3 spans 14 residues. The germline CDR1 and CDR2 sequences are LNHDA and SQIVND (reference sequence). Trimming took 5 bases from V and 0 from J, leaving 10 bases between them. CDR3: CASSPEGMNTEAFF. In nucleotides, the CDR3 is TGTGCCAGTAGTCCCGAGGGGATGAACACTGAAGCTTTCTTT.

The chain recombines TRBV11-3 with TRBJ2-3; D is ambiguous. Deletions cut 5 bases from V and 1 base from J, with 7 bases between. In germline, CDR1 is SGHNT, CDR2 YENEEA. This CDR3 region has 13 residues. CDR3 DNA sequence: TGTGCCAGCAGCCCCTTCCGCACAGATACGCAGTATTTT. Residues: CASSPFRTDTQYF.

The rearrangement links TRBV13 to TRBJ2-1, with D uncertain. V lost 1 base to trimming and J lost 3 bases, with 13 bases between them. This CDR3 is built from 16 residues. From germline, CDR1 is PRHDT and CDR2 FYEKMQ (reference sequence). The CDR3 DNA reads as TGTGCCAGCAGCTTAGAAGGGCAGACCTACTACAATGAGCAGTTCTTC. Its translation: CASSLEGQTYYNEQFF.

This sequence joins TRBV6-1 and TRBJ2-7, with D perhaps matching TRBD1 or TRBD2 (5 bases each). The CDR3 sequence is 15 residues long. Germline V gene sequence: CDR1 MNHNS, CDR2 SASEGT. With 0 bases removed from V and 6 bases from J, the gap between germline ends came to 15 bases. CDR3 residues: CASSEARAGRGEQYF. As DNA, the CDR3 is TGTGCCAGCAGTGAAGCGCGGGCAGGGCGAGGCGAGCAGTACTTC.

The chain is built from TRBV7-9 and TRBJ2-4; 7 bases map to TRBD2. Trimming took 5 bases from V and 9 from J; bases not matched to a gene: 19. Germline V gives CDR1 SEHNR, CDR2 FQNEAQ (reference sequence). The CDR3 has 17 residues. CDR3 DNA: TGTGCCAGCAGCGATACCCGGACTAGGGGCAATATAGGCATTCAGTACTTC. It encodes CASSDTRTRGNIGIQYF.

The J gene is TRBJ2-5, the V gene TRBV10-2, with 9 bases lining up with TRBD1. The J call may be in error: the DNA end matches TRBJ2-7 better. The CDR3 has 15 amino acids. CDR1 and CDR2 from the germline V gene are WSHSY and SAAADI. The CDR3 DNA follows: TGCGCCAGCAGGGGACCGGGACAGGGCTCCTACGAGCAGTACTTC. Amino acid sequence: CASRGPGQGSYEQYF.

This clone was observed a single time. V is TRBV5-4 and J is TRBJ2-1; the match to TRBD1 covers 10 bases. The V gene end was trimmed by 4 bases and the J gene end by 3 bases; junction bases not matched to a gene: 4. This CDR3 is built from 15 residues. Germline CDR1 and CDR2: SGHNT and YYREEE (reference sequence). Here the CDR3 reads CASSARDRGYNEQFF. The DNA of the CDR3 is TGTGCCAGCAGCGCCCGGGACAGGGGCTACAATGAGCAGTTCTTC.

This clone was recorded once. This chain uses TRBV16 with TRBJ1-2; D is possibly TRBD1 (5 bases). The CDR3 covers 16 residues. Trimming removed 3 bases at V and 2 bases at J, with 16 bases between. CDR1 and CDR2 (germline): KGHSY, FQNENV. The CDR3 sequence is CASSQLPGTANYGYTF. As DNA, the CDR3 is TGTGCCAGCAGCCAGTTACCCGGGACGGCGAACTATGGCTACACCTTC.

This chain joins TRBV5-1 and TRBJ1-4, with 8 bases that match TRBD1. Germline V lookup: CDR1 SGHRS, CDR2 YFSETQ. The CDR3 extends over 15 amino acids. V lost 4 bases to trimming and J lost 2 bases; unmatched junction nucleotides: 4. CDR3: CASSGSGGTNEKLFF. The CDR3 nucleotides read TGCGCCAGCAGCGGTTCAGGGGGCACTAATGAAAAACTGTTTTTT.

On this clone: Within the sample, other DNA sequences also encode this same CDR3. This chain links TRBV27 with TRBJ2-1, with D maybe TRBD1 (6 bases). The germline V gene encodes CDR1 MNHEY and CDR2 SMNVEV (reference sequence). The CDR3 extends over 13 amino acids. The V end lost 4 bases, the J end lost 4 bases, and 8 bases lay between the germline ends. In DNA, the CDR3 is TGTGCCAGCAGTTCCGGACAGTACAATGAGCAGTTCTTC. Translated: CASSSGQYNEQFF.

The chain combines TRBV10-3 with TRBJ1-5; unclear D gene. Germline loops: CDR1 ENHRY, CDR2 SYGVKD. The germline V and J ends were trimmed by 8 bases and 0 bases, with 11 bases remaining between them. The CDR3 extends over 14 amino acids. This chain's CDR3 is CAIGGGDSNQPQHF. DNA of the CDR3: TGTGCCATCGGTGGCGGAGATAGCAATCAGCCCCAGCATTTT.

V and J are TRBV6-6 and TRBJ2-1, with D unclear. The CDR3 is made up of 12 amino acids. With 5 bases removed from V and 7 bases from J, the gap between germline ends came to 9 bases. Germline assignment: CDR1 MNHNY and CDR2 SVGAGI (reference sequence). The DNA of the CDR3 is TGTGCCAGCAGTGCTCAGAGAAATGAGCAGTTCTTC. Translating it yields CASSAQRNEQFF.

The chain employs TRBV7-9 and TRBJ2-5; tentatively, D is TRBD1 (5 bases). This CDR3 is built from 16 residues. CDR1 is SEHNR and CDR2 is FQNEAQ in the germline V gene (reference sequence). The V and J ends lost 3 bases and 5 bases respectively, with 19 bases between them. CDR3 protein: CASSFDVGEKRETQYF. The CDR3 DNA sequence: TGTGCCAGCAGCTTCGATGTAGGGGAAAAAAGGGAGACCCAGTACTTC. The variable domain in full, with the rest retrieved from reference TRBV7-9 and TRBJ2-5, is DTGVSQNPRHKITKRGQNVTFRCDPISEHNRLYWYRQTLGQGPEFLTYFQNEAQLEKSRLLSDRFSAERPKGSFSTLEIQRTEQGDSAMYLCASSFDVGEKRETQYFGPGTRLLVL.

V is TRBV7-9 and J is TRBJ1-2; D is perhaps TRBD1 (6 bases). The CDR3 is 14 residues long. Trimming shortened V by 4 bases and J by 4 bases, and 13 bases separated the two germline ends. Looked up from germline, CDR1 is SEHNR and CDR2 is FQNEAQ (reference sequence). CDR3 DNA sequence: TGTGCCAGCAGCTCCGGGACACTCGTCTATGGCTACACCTTC. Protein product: CASSSGTLVYGYTF.

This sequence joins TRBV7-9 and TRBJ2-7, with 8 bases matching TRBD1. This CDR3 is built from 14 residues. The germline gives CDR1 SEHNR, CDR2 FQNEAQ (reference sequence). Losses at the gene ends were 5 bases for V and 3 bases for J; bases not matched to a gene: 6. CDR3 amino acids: CASSPRTGLYEQYF. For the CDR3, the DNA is TGTGCCAGCAGCCCCCGGACAGGGCTCTACGAGCAGTACTTC. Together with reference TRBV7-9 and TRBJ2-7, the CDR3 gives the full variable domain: DTGVSQNPRHKITKRGQNVTFRCDPISEHNRLYWYRQTLGQGPEFLTYFQNEAQLEKSRLLSDRFSAERPKGSFSTLEIQRTEQGDSAMYLCASSPRTGLYEQYFGPGTRLTVT.

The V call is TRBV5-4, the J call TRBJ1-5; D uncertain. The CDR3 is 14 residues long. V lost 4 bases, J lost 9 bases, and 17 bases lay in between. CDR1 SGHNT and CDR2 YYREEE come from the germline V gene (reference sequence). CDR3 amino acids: CASSLGTSTSPQHF. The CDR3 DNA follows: TGTGCCAGCAGCCTCGGCACTTCCACATCGCCCCAGCATTTT. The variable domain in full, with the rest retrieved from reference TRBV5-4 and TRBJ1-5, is ETGVTQSPTHLIKTRGQQVTLRCSSQSGHNTVSWYQQALGQGPQFIFQYYREEENGRGNFPPRFSGLQFPNYSSELNVNALELDDSALYLCASSLGTSTSPQHFGDGTRLSIL.

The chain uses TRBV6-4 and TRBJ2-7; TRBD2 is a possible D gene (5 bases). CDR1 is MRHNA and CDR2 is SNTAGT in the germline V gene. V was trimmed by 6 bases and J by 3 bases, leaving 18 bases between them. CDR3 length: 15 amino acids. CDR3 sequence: CASSHEPDGNYEQYF. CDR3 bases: TGTGCCAGCAGCCACGAACCTGACGGGAACTACGAGCAGTACTTC.

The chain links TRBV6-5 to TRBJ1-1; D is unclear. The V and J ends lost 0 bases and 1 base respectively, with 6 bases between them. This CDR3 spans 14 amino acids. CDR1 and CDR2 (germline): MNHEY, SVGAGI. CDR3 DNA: TGTGCCAGCAGTTACTCGGATTGGAACACTGAAGCTTTCTTT. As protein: CASSYSDWNTEAFF.

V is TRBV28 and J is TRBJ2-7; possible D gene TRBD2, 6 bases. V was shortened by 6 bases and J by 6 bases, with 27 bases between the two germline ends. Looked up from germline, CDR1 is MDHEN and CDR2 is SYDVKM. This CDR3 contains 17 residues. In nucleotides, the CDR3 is TGTGCCAGCAGCCTCCCAGGGAGGAAAATGACTATTCCCGAGCAGTACTTC. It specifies CASSLPGRKMTIPEQYF.

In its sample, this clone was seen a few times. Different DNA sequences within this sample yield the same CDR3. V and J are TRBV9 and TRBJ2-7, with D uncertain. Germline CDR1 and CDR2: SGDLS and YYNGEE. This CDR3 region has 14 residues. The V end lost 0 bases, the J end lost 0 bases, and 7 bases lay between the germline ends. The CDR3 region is CASSVGGSSYEQYF. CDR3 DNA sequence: TGTGCCAGCAGCGTAGGCGGTAGCTCCTACGAGCAGTACTTC.

CDR3 region: CASSLARQGHEQYF. The CDR3 bases are TGTGCCAGCAGCTTAGCCCGACAGGGCCACGAGCAGTACTTC. The chain carries TRBV7-9 and TRBJ2-7, with TRBD1 identical over 7 bases. The germline CDR1 and CDR2 sequences are SEHNR and FQNEAQ (reference sequence). The CDR3 extends over 14 amino acids. The ends lost 0 bases at V and 5 bases at J; junction bases unmatched: 4.